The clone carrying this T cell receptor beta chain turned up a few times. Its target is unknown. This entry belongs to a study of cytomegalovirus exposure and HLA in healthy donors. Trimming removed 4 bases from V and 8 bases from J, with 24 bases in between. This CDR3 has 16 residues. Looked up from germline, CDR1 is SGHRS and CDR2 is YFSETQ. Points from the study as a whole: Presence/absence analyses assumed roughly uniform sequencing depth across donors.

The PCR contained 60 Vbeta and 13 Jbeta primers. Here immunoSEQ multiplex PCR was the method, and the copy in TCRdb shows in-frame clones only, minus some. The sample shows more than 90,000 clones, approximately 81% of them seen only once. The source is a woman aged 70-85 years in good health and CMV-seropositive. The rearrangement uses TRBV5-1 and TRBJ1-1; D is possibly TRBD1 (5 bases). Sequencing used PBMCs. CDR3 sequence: CASSKQGREGLEEAFF. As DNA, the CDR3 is TGCGCCAGCAGCAAACAAGGCAGGGAAGGCCTAGAAGAAGCTTTCTTT. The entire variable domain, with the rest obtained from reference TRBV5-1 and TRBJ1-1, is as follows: KAGVTQTPRYLIKTRGQQVTLSCSPISGHRSVSWYQQTPGQGLQFLFEYFSETQRNKGNFPGRFSGRQFSNSRSEMNVSTLELGDSALYLCASSKQGREGLEEAFFGQGTRLTVV.